These T cell receptor beta chains were read from a single sample in a study of somatic mutations in cytotoxic T cells in rheumatoid arthritis. Clones were sequenced by immunoSEQ multiplex PCR, and TCRdb holds only the in-frame ones, with some missing. Of about 18,000 clones listed, 81% are singletons. Sequenced material: CD8+ T cells sorted from blood. These receptors came from an adult with rheumatoid arthritis. The CDR3 runs from the conserved cysteine through the conserved F or W. Each record gives: clone size, D gene, J gene, V gene, CDR3 DNA, CDR3 protein. A D gene is named only where the DNA matches it firmly. For some rows the clone size is stated as once, few or many, or as a class when expanded; others skip it.

abundance: .
d_gene: TRBD2
j_gene: TRBJ2-1
v_gene: TRBV29-1
CDR3nt: TGCAGCGCGAGCCTAGGAACTAGCGGGGGGGTTGGTGAGCAGTTCTTC
CDR3aa: CSASLGTSGGVGEQFF

abundance: .
d_gene: .
j_gene: TRBJ1-3
v_gene: TRBV29-1
CDR3nt: TGCAGCGTTGTGGGGGGCCCTGGAAACACCATATATTTT
CDR3aa: CSVVGGPGNTIYF

abundance: .
d_gene: .
j_gene: TRBJ2-3
v_gene: TRBV5-4
CDR3nt: TGTGCCAGCAGCTTGAGGCGGGCCCCAGATACGCAGTATTTT
CDR3aa: CASSLRRAPDTQYF

abundance: .
d_gene: TRBD1
j_gene: TRBJ2-4
v_gene: TRBV2
CDR3nt: TGTGCCAGCAGACGACAGGGCCGGGGAAACATTCAGTACTTC
CDR3aa: CASRRQGRGNIQYF

abundance: few
d_gene: .
j_gene: TRBJ1-1
v_gene: TRBV5-4
CDR3nt: TGTGCCAGCAGCTTGATTCATCAGGCGGGGGGAATACAAGCTTTCTTT
CDR3aa: CASSLIHQAGGIQAFF

abundance: .
d_gene: .
j_gene: TRBJ2-2
v_gene: TRBV6-5
CDR3nt: TGTGCCAGCAGCTCATCCGGGGAGCTGTTTTTT
CDR3aa: CASSSSGELFF

abundance: .
d_gene: .
j_gene: TRBJ2-1
v_gene: TRBV10-3
CDR3nt: TGTGCCATCAGTGTAACGAAGGATGAGCAGTTCTTC
CDR3aa: CAISVTKDEQFF

abundance: .
d_gene: TRBD1
j_gene: TRBJ1-2
v_gene: TRBV6-5
CDR3nt: TGTGCCAGCAGTTACTCGACGGGGACAGAGACCACCTTC
CDR3aa: CASSYSTGTETTF

abundance: once
d_gene: TRBD2
j_gene: TRBJ2-7
v_gene: TRBV28
CDR3nt: TGTGCCAGCAGTTCTCGACTAGCGGGCTACTACGAGCAGTACTTC
CDR3aa: CASSSRLAGYYEQYF

abundance: .
d_gene: .
j_gene: TRBJ2-7
v_gene: TRBV6-5
CDR3nt: TGTGCCAGCAGTCCGGGACCCTCCTACGAGCAGTACTTC
CDR3aa: CASSPGPSYEQYF

abundance: .
d_gene: TRBD2
j_gene: TRBJ2-7
v_gene: TRBV28
CDR3nt: TGTGCCAGCAGTTTCCCACTAGCGACCCACGAGCAGTACTTC
CDR3aa: CASSFPLATHEQYF

abundance: .
d_gene: .
j_gene: TRBJ2-1
v_gene: TRBV15
CDR3nt: TGTGCCACCAAGGAGTCGAGCAGGAGGAATGAGCAGTTCTTC
CDR3aa: CATKESSRRNEQFF

abundance: .
d_gene: TRBD2
j_gene: TRBJ2-5
v_gene: TRBV6-5
CDR3nt: TGTGCCAGCAGTTCCCCTCCTAGCGGATTACAAGAGACCCAGTACTTC
CDR3aa: CASSSPPSGLQETQYF

abundance: few
d_gene: .
j_gene: TRBJ2-1
v_gene: TRBV27
CDR3nt: TGTGCCAGCAGTTTAGGTTTAGTCTCCTACAATGAGCAGTTCTTC
CDR3aa: CASSLGLVSYNEQFF

abundance: .
d_gene: .
j_gene: TRBJ2-1
v_gene: TRBV10-3
CDR3nt: TGTGCCATCAGTGAGTCAACGGTCGAGGGGGGCTACAATGAGCAGTTCTTC
CDR3aa: CAISESTVEGGYNEQFF

abundance: .
d_gene: .
j_gene: TRBJ1-1
v_gene: TRBV11-2
CDR3nt: TGTGCCAGCAGCTTTCGGGGGGTATCTGAAGCTTTCTTT
CDR3aa: CASSFRGVSEAFF